Listed below are T cell receptor beta chains from one sample, sequenced in a study of blood T cell repertoires in COVID-19. TCRdb keeps only in-frame clones here, not all; method: immunoSEQ multiplex PCR. The sample yields 300,000 to 400,000 clones, roughly nine tenths seen once. The sequencing sample was made of PBMCs or T cells enriched from blood (not recorded which). These TCRs come from a man between 60 and 75 years old who had recovered from COVID-19. Both conserved end residues are part of each CDR3. D genes are given only for firm matches. Some rows have no size entry. The others give once, few or many, or a class for an expanded clone.

few	TRBV9	TRBJ1-4	NA	CASTPGLPPPLFF	TGTGCCAGCACCCCGGGTCTACCTCCTCCCCTGTTTTTT
NA	TRBV6-6	TRBJ2-5	TRBD1	CASSYYGDRVQETQYF	TGTGCCAGCAGTTACTACGGGGACAGGGTACAAGAGACCCAGTACTTC
NA	TRBV7-9	TRBJ1-6	NA	CASSLGGVNSPLHF	TGTGCCAGCAGCTTGGGCGGGGTTAATTCACCCCTCCACTTT
NA	TRBV15	TRBJ1-2	NA	CATSRDSGFENGYTF	TGTGCCACCAGCAGAGATTCAGGATTCGAGAATGGCTACACCTTC
NA	TRBV19	TRBJ1-4	TRBD1	CASSPQGAIGEKLFF	TGTGCCAGTAGTCCACAGGGGGCTATAGGTGAAAAACTGTTTTTT
once	TRBV11-3	TRBJ2-2	NA	CASLPRMNTGELFF	TGTGCCAGCCTGCCCAGGATGAACACCGGGGAGCTGTTTTTT
NA	TRBV5-4	TRBJ2-2	NA	CASSLSEKTGELFF	TGTGCCAGCAGCTTGTCTGAGAAGACCGGGGAGCTGTTTTTT
once	TRBV24-1	TRBJ2-5	NA	CATSDWPRGPSGETQYF	TGTGCCACCAGTGATTGGCCCCGGGGTCCCTCCGGGGAGACCCAGTACTTC
once	TRBV5-1	TRBJ1-1	TRBD1	CASSSTGTGIYPEAFF	TGCGCCAGCAGCTCTACCGGGACAGGGATTTATCCTGAAGCTTTCTTT
few	TRBV18	TRBJ1-1	NA	CASSQQNTEAFF	TGTGCCAGCTCGCAACAAAACACTGAAGCTTTCTTT
NA	TRBV11-3	TRBJ1-1	NA	CASSSQHVVQAFF	TGTGCCAGCTCTTCTCAACATGTCGTCCAAGCTTTCTTT
few	TRBV9	TRBJ1-5	NA	CASSATGGSNQPQHF	TGTGCCAGCAGCGCTACGGGTGGCAGCAATCAGCCCCAGCATTTT
NA	TRBV2	TRBJ1-6	NA	CASSATGPSRYNSPLHF	TGTGCCAGCAGTGCCACAGGGCCATCACGCTATAATTCACCCCTCCACTTT
NA	TRBV10-2	TRBJ2-1	NA	CASSSATGTRVSYNEQFF	TGCGCCAGCAGTTCAGCGACCGGGACTCGGGTTTCCTACAATGAGCAGTTCTTC
few	TRBV4-1	TRBJ1-2	NA	CASSPTGPFGYTF	TGCGCCAGCAGCCCTACAGGCCCTTTTGGCTACACCTTC
NA	TRBV10-2	TRBJ1-2	TRBD1	CASSKTGSYGYTF	TGCGCCAGCAGTAAGACAGGGAGCTATGGCTACACCTTC
NA	TRBV7-3	TRBJ2-1	TRBD1	CASSSGTGNEQFF	TGTGCCAGCAGCTCCGGGACAGGCAATGAGCAGTTCTTC
NA	TRBV5-1	TRBJ2-5	TRBD2	CASNPRGLAGTSQETQYF	TGCGCCAGCAACCCCCGGGGACTAGCGGGGACCTCCCAAGAGACCCAGTACTTC
NA	TRBV27	TRBJ1-4	NA	CASSFRGRGEKLFF	TGTGCCAGCAGTTTTCGGGGGAGAGGGGAAAAACTGTTTTTT
NA	TRBV13	TRBJ2-3	NA	CASSSELRDNTDTQYF	TGTGCCAGCAGCTCCGAACTCCGGGACAACACAGATACGCAGTATTTT
NA	TRBV7-6	TRBJ2-2	NA	CASSLTANTGELFF	TGTGCCAGCAGCCTGACAGCGAACACCGGGGAGCTGTTTTTT
NA	TRBV9	TRBJ2-1	NA	CASSVVGQGHNEQFF	TGTGCCAGCAGCGTAGTTGGTCAGGGTCACAATGAGCAGTTCTTC
NA	TRBV9	TRBJ2-1	NA	CASSVGRLSYNEQFF	TGTGCCAGCAGCGTAGGCAGGCTTTCCTACAATGAGCAGTTCTTC
NA	TRBV5-1	TRBJ1-6	NA	CASSLHQGSNSPLHF	TGCGCCAGCAGCTTGCATCAGGGTTCCAATTCACCCCTCCACTTT
NA	TRBV30	TRBJ1-2	NA	CAWVTGSLYGYTF	TGTGCCTGGGTTACAGGGAGCCTTTATGGCTACACCTTC
NA	TRBV10-3	TRBJ2-1	NA	CAIREHGSGYNEQFF	TGTGCCATCAGGGAGCATGGTAGCGGATACAATGAGCAGTTCTTC
NA	TRBV2	TRBJ2-5	TRBD2	CASSASGLAGGGLIQETQYF	TGTGCCAGCAGTGCCTCGGGACTAGCGGGAGGGGGATTAATCCAAGAGACCCAGTACTTC
NA	TRBV11-2	TRBJ1-1	TRBD1	CASSLRQGGTEAFF	TGTGCCAGCAGCTTACGACAGGGAGGAACTGAAGCTTTCTTT
once	TRBV5-4	TRBJ2-3	TRBD2	CASSRGGTAIGTDTQYF	TGTGCCAGCAGCCGGGGGGGAACAGCTATAGGCACAGATACGCAGTATTTT
NA	TRBV7-3	TRBJ2-1	NA	CASSLTAQFNEQFF	TGTGCCAGCAGCTTAACCGCCCAGTTCAATGAGCAGTTCTTC